This T cell receptor beta chain was recorded in a study of glioma-infiltrating T cells. The germline V and J ends were trimmed by 4 bases and 4 bases, with 10 bases remaining between them. CDR3 length: 13 amino acids. Per germline, CDR1 SGHDT and CDR2 YYEEEE. This clonotype was counted a single time. TCR alpha and beta CDR3 regions were amplified from RNA using iRepertoire nested multiplex PCR. TCRdb processed the multiplex PCR reads anew with MiXCR; each CDR3 protein has one entry. The sample lists about 180,000 distinct CDR3 sequences; around 45% were seen once. Sequenced material: glioma tissue, nonneoplastic brain tissue, or PBMCs (not recorded which). The clonotype originates from a human donor with low-grade glioma or glioblastoma, undergoing nonglioma brain surgery, or in good health (not recorded which). The rearrangement links TRBV5-6 to TRBJ2-3, with D hard to call. The CDR3 reads CASSPTTSDTQYF. The CDR3 bases are TGTGCCAGCAGCCCTACGACTTCAGATACGCAGTATTTT. Complete variable domain (other parts from reference TRBV5-6 and TRBJ2-3): DAGVTQSPTHLIKTRGQQVTLRCSPKSGHDTVSWYQQALGQGPQFIFQYYEEEERQRGNFPDRFSGHQFPNYSSELNVNALLLGDSALYLCASSPTTSDTQYFGPGTRLTVL.